This T cell receptor (beta chain) comes out of a study of naive and memory T cell subsets. Study-level results: This RNA-based method may be sensitive to activation-related transcript changes.

J lost 7 bases, V lost 5 bases, and 9 bases had no gene match. CDR1 MNHEY and CDR2 SVGEGT come from the germline V gene. This CDR3 spans 15 amino acids. This clonotype came up many times. Antigen: not known. For blood and skin samples, reverse transcription used TCR alpha and beta constant primers. Four PCR rounds used nested alpha and beta constant region primers plus the SP2 primer. TCRdb processed the 5' RACE reads anew with MiXCR; each CDR3 protein has one entry. In the table there are under 25,000 distinct CDR3 sequences, 4.2% of which are singletons. Whole-blood samples were 2.5 to 3 ml of peripheral blood from healthy adult volunteers. Reverse transcription used DNase-treated unsorted total RNA, aiming for 1 to 1000 ng.

This chain links TRBV6-2 or TRBV6-3 with TRBJ2-2, with 8 bases fitting TRBD1. The receptor comes from a male donor in good health. The CDR3: CASSPWTGKGGELFF. In nucleotides, the CDR3 is TGTGCCAGCAGTCCATGGACAGGGAAAGGCGGGGAGCTGTTTTTT.